This T cell receptor (beta chain) was sequenced for a study of blood T cells in healthy people across ages. A sample-barcoded 5' primer and a J-beta primer mix were used in a second PCR of roughly 7 to 11 cycles. From the 5' RACE reads, TCRdb called clonotypes with MiXCR, one entry per CDR3 protein. The data contain about 1.8 million distinct CDR3 sequences, 49% of them singletons. This clonotype was picked up a small number of times. The CDR3 is 18 residues long. The germline V gene encodes CDR1 MNHNS and CDR2 SASEGT. Trimming shortened V by 6 bases and J by 0 bases, and 23 bases separated the two germline ends.

This chain uses TRBV6-1 with TRBJ1-2, with D possibly being TRBD1 (5 bases). The TCR originated in a woman aged 40-49 years in good health. The sample was blood. In DNA form, the CDR3 reads TGTGCCAGCAGCCCCCTAGTAGGGGAATGGTCGGCTAACTATGGCTACACCTTC. This codes for CASSPLVGEWSANYGYTF.